The 16 T cell receptor beta chains below were found in one sample sequenced in a study of T cell clonality in common variable immunodeficiency. This table comes from immunoSEQ multiplex PCR, and its TCRdb copy is limited to in-frame clones, with some not included. This repertoire holds approximately 75,000 clones, and none appear only once. Sequenced sample: peripheral blood mononuclear cells. The source is a person aged 18 to 70 in good health.

This clone was recorded many times. The CDR3 end is not reached by the read, which stops 3 residues before it; the germline J gene fills it in. The chain combines TRBV5-1 with TRBJ2-3; 9 bases are a match to TRBD2. J gave up 5 bases and V 0 bases, and 13 bases lay outside the gene matches. The CDR3 covers 18 residues. Germline V lookup: CDR1 SGHRS, CDR2 YFSETQ. This CDR3 reads CASSLAASGNPRGDTQYF. CDR3 DNA, as far as it was read: TGCGCCAGCAGCTTGGCCGCTAGCGGGAATCCACGAGGAGATACG.

This clone came up many times. Read coverage stops 3 residues before the CDR3 terminus; the germline J gene supplies the remainder. The chain recombines TRBV14 with TRBJ2-5, with TRBD2 identical over 9 bases. Germline loops: CDR1 SGHDN, CDR2 FVKESK. Losses at the gene ends were 4 bases for V and 1 base for J; bases not matched to a gene: 1. This CDR3 is 14 amino acids long. The covered CDR3 bases are TGTGCCAGCAGCCGGGGACTAGCCCAAGAGACC. Translated: CASSRGLAQET. The CDR3, in full, reads CASSRGLAQETQYF. The whole variable domain, remainder taken from reference TRBV14 and TRBJ2-5, is EAGVTQFPSHSVIEKGQTVTLRCDPISGHDNLYWYRRVMGKEIKFLLHFVKESKQDESGMPNNRFLAERTGGTYSTLKVQPAELEDSGVYFCASSRGLAQETQYFGPGTRLLVL.

This clone was counted at least ten times. The read finishes 3 residues shy of the CDR3 end, and the germline J gene is used to complete it. The V call is TRBV28, the J call TRBJ2-7, with 9 positions matching TRBD2. Trimming cost V 3 bases and J 3 bases; bases outside gene matches: 12. The germline CDR1 and CDR2 sequences are MDHEN and SYDVKM. The CDR3 extends over 17 amino acids. The DNA read from the CDR3 is TGTGCCAGCAGTTTTGGGCAGGGGGGGACTAGCTACTACGAG. It specifies CASSFGQGGTSYYE. The full CDR3 sequence reads CASSFGQGGTSYYEQYF.

There are many counts of this clone. The read stops 3 residues short of the end of the CDR3; the missing end is completed from the germline J gene. This chain connects TRBV18 to TRBJ2-3, with D maybe TRBD1 (6 bases). The germline V gene encodes CDR1 KGHSH and CDR2 LQKENI. V lost 3 bases and J lost 4, with 17 bases in between. The CDR3 is 16 amino acids. The sequenced part of the CDR3 DNA is TGTGCCAGCTCACCGCGGACAGTGACGGGCGCAGATACG. Its protein is CASSPRTVTGADT. The full CDR3 sequence reads CASSPRTVTGADTQYF. The whole variable domain, remainder taken from reference TRBV18 and TRBJ2-3, is NAGVMQNPRHLVRRRGQEARLRCSPMKGHSHVYWYRQLPEEGLKFMVYLQKENIIDESGMPKERFSAEFPKEGPSILRIQQVVRGDSAAYFCASSPRTVTGADTQYFGPGTRLTVL.

In this sample, this clone turned up many times. Sequencing ends 3 residues short of the CDR3 end; the germline J gene provides the rest. This chain links TRBV7-2 with TRBJ1-5, with 7 positions matching TRBD1. The CDR3 length is 15 residues. V lost 0 bases, J lost 1 base, and 0 bases stayed unmatched. Germline-derived CDR1 and CDR2 are SGHTA and FQGNSA. CDR3 bases read: TGTGCCAGCAGCTTAGCAGGGGGCAGCAATCAGCCC. Translation: CASSLAGGSNQP. The CDR3 in its entirety is CASSLAGGSNQPQHF.

For this clone: The read gets to within 3 residues of the CDR3 end, and the germline J gene fills in the rest. The J gene is TRBJ2-7, the V gene TRBV27; maybe TRBD1 (6 bases). Deletions cut 1 base from V and 2 bases from J, with 15 bases between. The CDR3 loop spans 16 amino acids. Germline V gene lookup returns CDR1 MNHEY and CDR2 SMNVEV (reference sequence). The part of the CDR3 DNA that was read is TGTGCCAGCAGTTTATGGCCAGGGGCCTATACCTACGAG. The encoded protein is CASSLWPGAYTYE. The CDR3 reads in full as CASSLWPGAYTYEQYF.

This clone was found many times. The read gets to within 3 residues of the CDR3 end, and the germline J gene fills in the rest. The chain combines TRBV28 with TRBJ1-6, with 11 bases fitting TRBD1. Trimming cost V 6 bases and J 10 bases; bases outside gene matches: 8. The CDR3 loop spans 15 amino acids. The germline V gene has CDR1 MDHEN and CDR2 SYDVKM. The part of the CDR3 DNA that was read is TGTGCCAGCAGCCTAGGGACAGGGGGTAGCTCACCC. Translated: CASSLGTGGSSP. The whole CDR3 region reads CASSLGTGGSSPLHF.

This clone occurred many times. The read gets to within 3 residues of the CDR3 end, and the germline J gene fills in the rest. This rearrangement joins TRBV20-1 to TRBJ2-7; D gene uncertain. This CDR3 is built from 11 residues. CDR1 DFQATT and CDR2 SNEGSKA come from the germline V gene (reference sequence). Trimming removed 1 base from V and 3 bases from J, with 4 bases in between. CDR3 protein: CSARVRYEQYF. The sequenced part of the CDR3 DNA is TGCAGTGCTAGAGTGCGCTACGAG.

This clone was seen at least ten times. The covered CDR3 bases are TGTGCCACCAGTGATTTTGGCGACAGGGGTTACAATGAG. Protein sequence: CATSDFGDRGYNE. The whole CDR3 region reads CATSDFGDRGYNEQFF. The J gene is TRBJ2-1, the V gene TRBV24-1; 8 bases are shared with TRBD1. Sequencing ends 3 residues short of the CDR3 end; the germline J gene provides the rest. The CDR3 is 16 residues long. Germline CDR1 reads KGHDR; CDR2 reads SFDVKD. Trimming took 1 base from V and 4 from J; bases not matched to a gene: 5.

This clone has ten or more counts. The read is 3 residues too short to cover the CDR3 end, so that end is filled in from the germline J gene. This chain connects TRBV5-1 to TRBJ2-3, with 7 nucleotides matching TRBD2. Looked up from germline, CDR1 is SGHRS and CDR2 is YFSETQ. J was trimmed by 2 bases and V by 2 bases; bases with no gene match: 14. This CDR3 spans 18 amino acids. The CDR3 loop is CASSFSPPGRGSTDTQYF. The CDR3 DNA, read in part, is TGCGCCAGCAGCTTTTCACCTCCTGGGCGGGGGTCCACAGATACG. Full variable domain (missing parts from reference TRBV5-1 and TRBJ2-3): KAGVTQTPRYLIKTRGQQVTLSCSPISGHRSVSWYQQTPGQGLQFLFEYFSETQRNKGNFPGRFSGRQFSNSRSEMNVSTLELGDSALYLCASSFSPPGRGSTDTQYFGPGTRLTVL.

This clone has ten or more counts. Read sequence stops 3 residues before the CDR3 end, and the germline J gene provides the missing end. The chain recombines TRBV5-6 with TRBJ1-1; 9 bases fit TRBD1. Germline CDR1 SGHDT, CDR2 YYEEEE. The CDR3 covers 15 residues. V lost 4 bases, J lost 4 bases, and 8 bases stayed unmatched. The CDR3 spells CASSPTGGGFTEAFF. The sequenced CDR3 bases are TGTGCCAGCAGCCCGACAGGGGGAGGATTCACTGAA.

Many counts were recorded for this clone. The read finishes 3 residues shy of the CDR3 end, and the germline J gene is used to complete it. The genes are TRBV2 and TRBJ2-7; 7 bases align to TRBD1. CDR3 size: 13 residues. Germline assignment: CDR1 SNHLY and CDR2 FYNNEI. Trimming cost V 6 bases and J 6 bases; bases outside gene matches: 8. The DNA read from the CDR3 is TGTGCCAGCAGGACAGGGTTGAGAGCCGAG. Translated: CASRTGLRAE. In full, the CDR3 reads CASRTGLRAEQYF. Together with reference TRBV2 and TRBJ2-7, the CDR3 gives the full variable domain: EPEVTQTPSHQVTQMGQEVILRCVPISNHLYFYWYRQILGQKVEFLVSFYNNEISEKSEIFDDQFSVERPDGSNFTLKIRSTKLEDSAMYFCASRTGLRAEQYFGPGTRLTVT.

This clone appeared many times. Coverage ceases 3 residues before the CDR3 finishes, and the germline J gene fills in the end. V is TRBV20-1 and J is TRBJ1-1, with unresolved D. The CDR3 is made up of 12 amino acids. Trimming took off 6 bases at V and 0 bases at J, with 8 bases between the two ends. Germline CDR1 DFQATT, CDR2 SNEGSKA (reference sequence). The CDR3 loop reads CSAFAVNTEAFF. The CDR3 bases that were read are TGCAGTGCCTTCGCGGTGAACACTGAA.

This clone appeared many times. The read finishes 3 residues shy of the CDR3 end, and the germline J gene is used to complete it. V usage is TRBV2 and J usage is TRBJ1-5; D unclear. Trimming pared 3 bases from V and 2 bases from J, leaving 11 bases between. Per germline, CDR1 SNHLY and CDR2 FYNNEI. The length of the CDR3 is 15 residues. The part of the CDR3 DNA that was read is TGTGCCAGCAGTGAGCGCCCCACGGGCAATCAGCCC. Translated: CASSERPTGNQP. The whole CDR3 sequence is CASSERPTGNQPQHF.

The table lists this clone with many counts. At one end the junction does not follow the germline gene, possibly because of a read error. The sequenced fragment ends 3 residues before the CDR3 boundary, so the rest is inferred from the germline J gene. This rearrangement joins TRBV5-8 to TRBJ2-3; tentatively, D is TRBD2 (5 bases). The CDR3 totals 14 residues. The germline V gene encodes CDR1 SGHTS and CDR2 YDEGEE. The covered CDR3 bases are TGTGCCAACAGCTTAGGACTTCACACAGATACG. Its translation is CANSLGLHTDT. The full CDR3 sequence reads CANSLGLHTDTQYF.

In this sample, this clone turned up many times. From the germline J gene comes the end of the CDR3, since the read stops 3 residues before it. This chain joins TRBV12-3 or TRBV12-4 and TRBJ2-3; 7 positions agree with TRBD2. The CDR3 contains 15 residues. Germline trimming cut 6 bases from V and 4 bases from J; bases unmatched to any gene: 10. CDR3 protein: CASSFLAVGADTQYF. Partial CDR3 DNA: TGTGCCAGCAGCTTCCTAGCGGTGGGGGCAGATACG.